Here is one TCR beta chain with its context. Sample treatment: oral pan-JAK inhibitor, 5-10 mg twice daily. The data are from a study of CD8+ T cells in alopecia areata. V dropped 3 bases and J dropped 8 bases, with 7 bases sitting between them. This CDR3 is 12 amino acids long. CDR1 KGHSH and CDR2 LQKENI come from the germline V gene. As the sequencing template, cDNA was produced by extracting RNA and reverse transcribing it. Data came from immunoSEQ multiplex PCR; TCRdb stores just in-frame clones and leaves some out. The sample lists some 210,000 clones, approximately 72% occurring once. The chain couples TRBV18 to TRBJ1-4, with D unresolved. Material: CD4+ T cells sorted from blood, obtained between weeks 43 and 45, from a patient treated with tofacitinib. The receptor comes from a human donor with alopecia areata. The CDR3 DNA reads TGTGCCAGCTCACCCCGAGGGGAAAAACTGTTTTTT. It is translated as CASSPRGEKLFF.